This T cell receptor (beta chain) was sequenced in a study of CD8 T cells in Susac syndrome (dated by TCRdb to about 2019). Regarding the research as a whole: Of the Susac syndrome patients who were sequenced, about 6 had clinically active disease and roughly eight were in clinical remission. Susac syndrome patients were therapy-naive, on corticosteroids (some also receiving IVIg), or on IVIg alone at blood withdrawal. Whether CD8+ T cell activation and differentiation in Susac syndrome was antigen driven was tested using repertoire sequencing. Here is what the overall study found, with its caveats: In patients with Susac syndrome, the CD4+ T cell repertoire showed no detectable clonal expansion. The TCR sequencing and HLA analysis was acknowledged to have included a relatively small number of individuals.

High-throughput TCR beta sequencing profiled peripheral blood CD8+ and CD4+ T cells from healthy donors, Susac syndrome patients and multiple sclerosis patients. The Susac syndrome patients fulfilled recently defined diagnostic criteria for definite or probable disease. CD8+ TEMRA cells were enriched by FACS, while bulk CD8+ and CD4+ T cells were purified by magnetic negative isolation. Blood was collected in EDTA tubes and processed within 24 hours, with PBMCs isolated through density gradient centrifugation. PBMCs intended for TCR sequencing were cryopreserved in liquid nitrogen and thawed later in a water bath at 37 degrees C. Purity of sorted or isolated CD4+, CD8+ and CD8+ TEMRA cells was at least 90%. RNA was extracted using the RNeasy kit, and about 0.45 to 1 microgram was reverse transcribed with random hexamers. TCR beta CDR3 regions were amplified with the immunoSEQ multiplex PCR assay covering 54 Vbeta and 13 Jbeta segments. To correct PCR amplification bias, a synthetic template baseline was used for both primer optimization and computational correction. The original pipeline was this. Only productive sequences were kept, with reads annotated to V, D and J genes according to IMGT and analyzed in immunoSEQ Analyzer. Clonality was calculated as one minus the Shannon entropy normalized by log2 of the number of productive unique sequences. For each patient and control, public and private clones were evaluated among the 100 most prevalent clones. Clones were defined as Susac-specific when absent from the healthy and MS cohorts, from fewer than 1,200 published viral clones and from other ImmuneACCESS disease sequences. Clones were called with MiXCR by TCRdb after fastp trimmed the public reads at Q25, and only in-frame beta chains were retained. Merged by CDR3 protein, the rows form single entries marked with the most common genes and DNA. These V and J calls are TCRdb output, not the study's own analysis. For this sample the table gives 150,000 to 200,000 distinct CDR3 sequences, of which over 90% were detected only once. The ten top clones hold 0.099% of the sample.

The table lists this clonotype with a count of one. The clone's antigen remains unknown. It has no much larger one-base neighbor in the sample; base qualities were not kept. One read provides weak support. Trimming removed 4 bases from V and 6 bases from J, leaving 11 bases between the germline ends. The CDR3, cysteine through phenylalanine, is 12 amino acids long. Here the CDR3 DNA is all that survives: 36 bases in frame from base 1. The germline V gene (reference sequence) yields DFQATT for CDR1 and SNEGSKA for CDR2. The receptor was derived from a human donor with Susac syndrome. This sequence uses TRBV20-1 and TRBJ2-3, with TRBD2 as a weak D call on 6 bases. The source material was CD4+ T cells from PBMCs. The base sequence is TGCAGTGCTAAGCAGACTAGTGATACGCAGTATTTT. Translated, this gives CSAKQTSDTQYF.